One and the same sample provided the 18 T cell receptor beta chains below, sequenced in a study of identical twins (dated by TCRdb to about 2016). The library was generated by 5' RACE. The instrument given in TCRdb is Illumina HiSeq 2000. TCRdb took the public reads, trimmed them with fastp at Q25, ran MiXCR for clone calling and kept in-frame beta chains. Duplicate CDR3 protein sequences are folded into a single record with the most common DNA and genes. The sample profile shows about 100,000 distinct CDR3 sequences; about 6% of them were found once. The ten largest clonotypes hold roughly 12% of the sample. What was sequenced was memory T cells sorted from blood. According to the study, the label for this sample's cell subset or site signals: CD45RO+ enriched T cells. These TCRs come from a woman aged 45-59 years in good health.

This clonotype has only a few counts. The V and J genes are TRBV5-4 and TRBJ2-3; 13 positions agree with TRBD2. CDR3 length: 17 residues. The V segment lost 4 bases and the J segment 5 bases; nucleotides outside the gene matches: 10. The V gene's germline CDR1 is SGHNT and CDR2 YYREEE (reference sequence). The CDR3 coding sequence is TGTGCCAGCAGCCCGGGACTAGCGGGAACCAGTAGAGATACGCAGTATTTT. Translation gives CASSPGLAGTSRDTQYF.

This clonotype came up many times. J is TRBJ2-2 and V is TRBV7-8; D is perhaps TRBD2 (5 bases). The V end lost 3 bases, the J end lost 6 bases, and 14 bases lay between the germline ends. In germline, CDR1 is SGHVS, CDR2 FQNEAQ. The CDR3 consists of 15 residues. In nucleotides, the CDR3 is TGTGCCAGCAGCTTTCTCAGCGGCGTAGCCGGGGAGCTGTTTTTT. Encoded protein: CASSFLSGVAGELFF.

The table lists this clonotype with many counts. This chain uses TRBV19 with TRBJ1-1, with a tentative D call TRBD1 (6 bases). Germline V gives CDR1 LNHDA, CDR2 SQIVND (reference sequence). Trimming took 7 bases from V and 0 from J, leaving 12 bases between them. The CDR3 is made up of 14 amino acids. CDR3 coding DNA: TGTGCCAGTACCTACCCAGGGGTGAACACTGAAGCTTTCTTT. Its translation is CASTYPGVNTEAFF.

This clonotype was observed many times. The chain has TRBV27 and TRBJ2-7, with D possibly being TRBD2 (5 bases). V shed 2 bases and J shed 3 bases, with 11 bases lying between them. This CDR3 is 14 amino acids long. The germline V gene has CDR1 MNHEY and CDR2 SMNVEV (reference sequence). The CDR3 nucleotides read TGTGCCAGCAGTTTAAGAGAAGGGAGCTACGAGCAGTACTTC. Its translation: CASSLREGSYEQYF.

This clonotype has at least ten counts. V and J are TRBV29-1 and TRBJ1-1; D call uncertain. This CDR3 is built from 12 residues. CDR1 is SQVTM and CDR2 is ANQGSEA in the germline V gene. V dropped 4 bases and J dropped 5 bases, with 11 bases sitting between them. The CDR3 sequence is CSVGKPGTEAFF. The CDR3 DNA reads TGCAGCGTTGGGAAACCGGGAACTGAAGCTTTCTTT.

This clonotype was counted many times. The CDR3 region has the DNA TGTGCCAGCAGCTTCCGGTCCGATAATGAGCAGTTCTTC. Translated: CASSFRSDNEQFF. The chain carries TRBV11-2 and TRBJ2-1; D is undetermined. Trimming left V 3 bases short and J 7 bases short, with 10 bases between. Germline loops: CDR1 SGHAT, CDR2 FQNNGV. This CDR3 spans 13 amino acids.

Written as DNA, the CDR3 is TGCGCCAGCAGTGAGGTGGTAGCGGGAGGCCAAGAGACCCAGTACTTC. The encoded protein is CASSEVVAGGQETQYF. The rearrangement links TRBV5-1 to TRBJ2-5, with TRBD2 matching over 10 bases. Per germline, CDR1 SGHRS and CDR2 YFSETQ. The CDR3 length is 16 residues. V was clipped by 5 bases and J by 1 base; unmatched bases: 8.

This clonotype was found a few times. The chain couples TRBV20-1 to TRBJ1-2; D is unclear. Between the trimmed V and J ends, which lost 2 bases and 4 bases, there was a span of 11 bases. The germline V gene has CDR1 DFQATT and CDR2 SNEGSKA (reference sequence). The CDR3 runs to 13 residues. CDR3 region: CSARLDGIYGYTF. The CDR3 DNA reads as TGCAGTGCTAGATTGGACGGTATCTATGGCTACACCTTC.

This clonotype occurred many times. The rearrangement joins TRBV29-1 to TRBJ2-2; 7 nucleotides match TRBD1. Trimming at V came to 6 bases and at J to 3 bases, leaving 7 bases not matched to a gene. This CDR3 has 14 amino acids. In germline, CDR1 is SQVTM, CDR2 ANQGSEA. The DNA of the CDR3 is TGCAGCGTAGGCCGGGACAGCGACACCGGGGAGCTGTTTTTT. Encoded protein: CSVGRDSDTGELFF.

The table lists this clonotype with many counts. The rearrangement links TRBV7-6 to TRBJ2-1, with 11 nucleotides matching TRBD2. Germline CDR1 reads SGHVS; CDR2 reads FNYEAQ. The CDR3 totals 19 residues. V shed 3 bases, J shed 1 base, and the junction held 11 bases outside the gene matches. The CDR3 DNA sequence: TGTGCCAGCAGCTTTTTCACTAGCGGGAGAGGGTCGTCCTACAATGAGCAGTTCTTC. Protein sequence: CASSFFTSGRGSSYNEQFF.

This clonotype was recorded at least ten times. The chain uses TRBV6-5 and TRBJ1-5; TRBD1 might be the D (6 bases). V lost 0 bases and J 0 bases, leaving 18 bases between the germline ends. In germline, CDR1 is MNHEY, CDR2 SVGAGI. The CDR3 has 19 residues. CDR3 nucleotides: TGTGCCAGCAGTTACTCTGGGGGCTCGTCCTCTGATAGCAATCAGCCCCAGCATTTT. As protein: CASSYSGGSSSDSNQPQHF.

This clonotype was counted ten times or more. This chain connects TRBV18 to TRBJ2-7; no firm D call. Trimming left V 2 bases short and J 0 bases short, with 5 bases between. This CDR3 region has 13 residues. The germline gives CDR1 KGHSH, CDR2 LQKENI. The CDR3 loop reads CASSPRPSYEQYV. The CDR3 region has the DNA TGTGCCAGCTCACCAAGGCCCTCCTACGAGCAGTACGTC.

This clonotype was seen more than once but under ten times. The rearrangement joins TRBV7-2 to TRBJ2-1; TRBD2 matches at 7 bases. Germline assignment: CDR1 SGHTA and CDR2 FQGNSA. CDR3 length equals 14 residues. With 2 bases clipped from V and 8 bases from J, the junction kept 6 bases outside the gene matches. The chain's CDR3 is CASSLLAGVHEQFF. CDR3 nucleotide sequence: TGTGCCAGCAGCTTATTGGCGGGAGTGCATGAGCAGTTCTTC.

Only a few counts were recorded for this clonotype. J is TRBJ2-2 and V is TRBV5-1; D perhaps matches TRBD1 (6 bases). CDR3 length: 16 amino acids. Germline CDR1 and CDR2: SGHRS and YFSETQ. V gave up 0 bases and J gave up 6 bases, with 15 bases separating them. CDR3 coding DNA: TGCGCCAGCAGCTTGGAGAACCAGGGGTGGGCCGGGGAGCTGTTTTTT. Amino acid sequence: CASSLENQGWAGELFF.

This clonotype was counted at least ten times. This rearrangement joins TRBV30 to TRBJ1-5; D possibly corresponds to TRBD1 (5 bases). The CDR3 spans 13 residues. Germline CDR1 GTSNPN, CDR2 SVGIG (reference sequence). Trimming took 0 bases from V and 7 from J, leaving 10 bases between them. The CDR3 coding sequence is TGTGCCTGGAGTGTAGCTGGGGACCAGCCCCAGCATTTT. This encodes CAWSVAGDQPQHF.

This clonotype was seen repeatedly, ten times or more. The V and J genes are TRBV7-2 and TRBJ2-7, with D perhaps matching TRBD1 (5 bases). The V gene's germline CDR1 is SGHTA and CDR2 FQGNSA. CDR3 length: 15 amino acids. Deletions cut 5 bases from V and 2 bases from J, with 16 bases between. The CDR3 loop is CASSPVAGSTYEQYF. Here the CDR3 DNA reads TGTGCCAGCAGCCCGGTCGCAGGGTCCACCTACGAGCAGTACTTC.

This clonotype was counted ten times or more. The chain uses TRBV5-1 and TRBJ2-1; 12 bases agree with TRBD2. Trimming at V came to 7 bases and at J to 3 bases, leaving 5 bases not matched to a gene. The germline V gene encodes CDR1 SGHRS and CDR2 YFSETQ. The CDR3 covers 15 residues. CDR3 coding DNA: TGCGCCAGCTTAAGGACTAGCGGGAACTACAATGAGCAGTTCTTC. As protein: CASLRTSGNYNEQFF.

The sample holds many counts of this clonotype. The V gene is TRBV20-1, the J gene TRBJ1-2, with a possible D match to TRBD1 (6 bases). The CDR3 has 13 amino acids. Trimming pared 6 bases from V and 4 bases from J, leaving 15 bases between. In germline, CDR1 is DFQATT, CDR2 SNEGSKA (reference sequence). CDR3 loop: CSAQEGDRYGYTF. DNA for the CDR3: TGCAGTGCCCAGGAGGGGGATCGCTATGGCTACACCTTC.